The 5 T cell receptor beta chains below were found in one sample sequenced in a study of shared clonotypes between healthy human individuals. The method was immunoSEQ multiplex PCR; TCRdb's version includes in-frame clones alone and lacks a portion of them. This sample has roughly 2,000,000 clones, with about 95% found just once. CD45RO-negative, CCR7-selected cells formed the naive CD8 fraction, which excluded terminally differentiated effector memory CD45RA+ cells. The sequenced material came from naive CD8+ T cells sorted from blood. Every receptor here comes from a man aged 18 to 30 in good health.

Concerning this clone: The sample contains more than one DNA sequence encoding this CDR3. The CDR3 protein is CASSLAVSSTDTQYF. The CDR3 bases are TGTGCCAGCAGTTTAGCGGTTTCTAGCACAGATACGCAGTATTTT. The chain has TRBV27 and TRBJ2-3; the D is unclear. V dropped 2 bases and J dropped 0 bases, with 9 bases sitting between them. Germline lookup yields CDR1 MNHEY and CDR2 SMNVEV (reference sequence). CDR3 length: 15 residues.

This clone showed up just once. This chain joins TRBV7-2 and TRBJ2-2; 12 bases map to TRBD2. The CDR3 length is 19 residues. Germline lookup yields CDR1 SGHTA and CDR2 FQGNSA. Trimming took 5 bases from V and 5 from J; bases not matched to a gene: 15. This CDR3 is CASSPWTSGANPGTGELFF. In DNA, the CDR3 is TGTGCCAGCAGCCCCTGGACTAGCGGGGCCAATCCGGGGACCGGGGAGCTGTTTTTT.

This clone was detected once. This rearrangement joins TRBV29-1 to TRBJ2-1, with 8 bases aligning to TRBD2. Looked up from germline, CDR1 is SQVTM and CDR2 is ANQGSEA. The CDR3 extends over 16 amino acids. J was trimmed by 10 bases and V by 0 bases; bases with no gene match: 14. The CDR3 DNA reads TGCAGCGTTGAAGATCTTGCGGCCCGCGGGGGGTACGAGCAGTTCTTC. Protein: CSVEDLAARGGYEQFF.

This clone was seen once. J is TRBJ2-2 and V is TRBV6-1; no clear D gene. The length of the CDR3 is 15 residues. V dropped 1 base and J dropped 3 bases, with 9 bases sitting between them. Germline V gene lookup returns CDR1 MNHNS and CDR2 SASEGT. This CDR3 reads CASSEEVYYTGELFF. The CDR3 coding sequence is TGTGCCAGCAGTGAAGAGGTTTACTACACCGGGGAGCTGTTTTTT.

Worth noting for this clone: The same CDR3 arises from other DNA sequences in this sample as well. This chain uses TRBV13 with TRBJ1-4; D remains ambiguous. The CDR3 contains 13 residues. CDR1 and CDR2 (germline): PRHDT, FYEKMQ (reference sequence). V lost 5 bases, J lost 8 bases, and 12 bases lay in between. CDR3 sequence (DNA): TGTGCCAGCAGCCTCCGTATGGGGGAAAAACTGTTTTTT. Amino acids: CASSLRMGEKLFF.